This T cell receptor beta chain was observed in a study of shared clonotypes between healthy human individuals. This table comes from immunoSEQ multiplex PCR, and its TCRdb copy is limited to in-frame clones, with some not included. The sample has hundreds of thousands of clones; about three quarters are singletons. The CDR3 runs 15 residues. Germline CDR1 is ENHRY and CDR2 is SYGVKD. The junction had 8 bases not matched to a gene; V was cut back by 6 bases and J by 3 bases. The sequence came from a woman in her twenties or thirties in good health. Sequencing was done on a sample of memory CD4+ T cells sorted from blood. The subset here: CD45RA-negative fraction. This rearrangement joins TRBV10-3 to TRBJ2-1; 7 nucleotides align to TRBD2. CDR3 amino acids: CAIRGGRADYNEQFF. The CDR3 DNA reads TGTGCCATCAGGGGGGGGAGGGCCGACTACAATGAGCAGTTCTTC.